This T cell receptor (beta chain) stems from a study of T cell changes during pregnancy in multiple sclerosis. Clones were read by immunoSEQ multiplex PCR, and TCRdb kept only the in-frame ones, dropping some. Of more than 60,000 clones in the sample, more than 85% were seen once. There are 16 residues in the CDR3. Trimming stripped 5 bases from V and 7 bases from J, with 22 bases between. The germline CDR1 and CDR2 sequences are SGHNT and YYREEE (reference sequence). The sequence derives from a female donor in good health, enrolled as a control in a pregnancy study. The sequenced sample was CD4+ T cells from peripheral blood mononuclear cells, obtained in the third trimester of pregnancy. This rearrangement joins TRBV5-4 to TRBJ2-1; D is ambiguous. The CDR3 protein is CASRIPPNAASNEQFF. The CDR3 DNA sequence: TGTGCCAGCAGAATCCCCCCGAACGCGGCCTCGAATGAGCAGTTCTTC.